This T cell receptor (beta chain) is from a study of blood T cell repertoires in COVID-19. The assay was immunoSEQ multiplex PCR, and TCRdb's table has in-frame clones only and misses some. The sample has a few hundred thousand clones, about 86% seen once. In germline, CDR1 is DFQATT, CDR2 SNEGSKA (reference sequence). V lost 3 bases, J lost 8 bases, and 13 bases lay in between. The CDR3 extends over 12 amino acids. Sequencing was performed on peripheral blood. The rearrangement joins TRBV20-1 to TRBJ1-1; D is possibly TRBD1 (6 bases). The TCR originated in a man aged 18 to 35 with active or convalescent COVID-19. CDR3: CSASAYRAEAFF. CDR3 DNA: TGCAGTGCTAGTGCATACAGGGCCGAAGCTTTCTTT.